Detailed here is one TCR beta chain. Germline assignment: CDR1 SEHNR and CDR2 FQNEAQ (reference sequence). CDR3 size: 15 residues. The germline V and J ends were trimmed by 1 base and 1 base, with 7 bases remaining between them. Sequencing of TCR beta drew on CD8+ and CD4+ T cells from blood. The multiple sclerosis controls were treatment-naive patients with relapsing-remitting disease that was stable or active. TEMRA cells were enriched by FACS, and CD4+ and CD8+ T cells were negatively isolated. These data originate in a study of CD8 T cells in Susac syndrome. Reverse transcription of about 0.45 to 1 ug RNA used random hexamers. Across 54 Vbeta and 13 Jbeta, TCR beta CDR3 was amplified with immunoSEQ multiplex PCR. TCRdb itself ran the immunoSEQ multiplex PCR reads through MiXCR, one entry per CDR3 protein. The sample holds about 300,000 distinct CDR3 sequences, about 88% seen once.

Sample: CD8+ T cells from PBMCs. The chain carries TRBV7-9 and TRBJ2-2, with D possibly TRBD1 on 5 matching bases. This sequence was found in a human donor with multiple sclerosis. In DNA, the CDR3 is TGTGCCAGCAGCTTAGTCCAGGGGAACACCGGGGAGCTGTTTTTT. Translating gives CASSLVQGNTGELFF.